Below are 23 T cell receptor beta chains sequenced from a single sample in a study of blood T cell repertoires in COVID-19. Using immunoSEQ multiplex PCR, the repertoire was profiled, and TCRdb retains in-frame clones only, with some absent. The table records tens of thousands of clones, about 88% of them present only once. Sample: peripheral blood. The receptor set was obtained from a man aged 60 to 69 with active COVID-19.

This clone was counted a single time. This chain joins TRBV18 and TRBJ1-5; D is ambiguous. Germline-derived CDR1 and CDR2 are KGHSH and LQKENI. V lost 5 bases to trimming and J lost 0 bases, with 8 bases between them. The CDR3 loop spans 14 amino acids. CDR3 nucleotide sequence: TGTGCCAGCTCAGCAGATTATAGCAATCAGCCCCAGCATTTT. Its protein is CASSADYSNQPQHF.

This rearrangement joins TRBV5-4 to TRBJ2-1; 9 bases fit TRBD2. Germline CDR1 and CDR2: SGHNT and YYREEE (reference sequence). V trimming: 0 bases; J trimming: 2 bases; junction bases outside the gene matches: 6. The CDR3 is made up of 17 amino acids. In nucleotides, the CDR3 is TGTGCCAGCAGCTTGGCCCCGGGACTAGCAACCTACAATGAGCAGTTCTTC. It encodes CASSLAPGLATYNEQFF.

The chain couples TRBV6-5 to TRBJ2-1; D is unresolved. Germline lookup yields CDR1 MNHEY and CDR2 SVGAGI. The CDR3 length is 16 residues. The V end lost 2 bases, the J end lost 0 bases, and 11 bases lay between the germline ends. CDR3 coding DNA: TGTGCCAGCAGTTACAGTCTTCTGAGCTCCTACAATGAGCAGTTCTTC. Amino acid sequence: CASSYSLLSSYNEQFF.

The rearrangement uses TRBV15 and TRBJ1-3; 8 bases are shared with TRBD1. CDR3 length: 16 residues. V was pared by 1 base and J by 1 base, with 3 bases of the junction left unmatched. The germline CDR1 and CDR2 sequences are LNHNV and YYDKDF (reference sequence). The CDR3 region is CATSRAGDRSGNTIYF. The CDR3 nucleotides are TGTGCCACCAGCAGAGCCGGGGACAGGTCTGGAAACACCATATATTTT.

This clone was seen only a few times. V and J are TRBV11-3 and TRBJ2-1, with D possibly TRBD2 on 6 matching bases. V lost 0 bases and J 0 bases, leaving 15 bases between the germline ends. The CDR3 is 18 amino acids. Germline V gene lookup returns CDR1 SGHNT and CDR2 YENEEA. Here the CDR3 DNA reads TGTGCCAGCAGCTTAGATACTTGGCGGGGTAGCTCCTACAATGAGCAGTTCTTC. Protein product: CASSLDTWRGSSYNEQFF.

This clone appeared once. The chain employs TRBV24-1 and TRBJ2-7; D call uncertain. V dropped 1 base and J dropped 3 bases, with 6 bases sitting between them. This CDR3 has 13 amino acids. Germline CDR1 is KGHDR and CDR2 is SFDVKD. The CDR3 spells CATSDLFCYEQYF. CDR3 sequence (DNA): TGTGCCACCAGTGATTTATTCTGCTACGAGCAGTACTTC.

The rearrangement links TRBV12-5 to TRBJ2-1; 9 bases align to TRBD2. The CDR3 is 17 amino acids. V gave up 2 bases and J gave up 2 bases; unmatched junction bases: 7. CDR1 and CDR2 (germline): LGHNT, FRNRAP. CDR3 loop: CASGLKIAGAPYNEQFF. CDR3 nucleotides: TGTGCTAGTGGTTTGAAAATAGCGGGAGCTCCCTACAATGAGCAGTTCTTC. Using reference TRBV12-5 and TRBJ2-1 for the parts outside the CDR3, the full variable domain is DARVTQTPRHKVTEMGQEVTMRCQPILGHNTVFWYRQTMMQGLELLAYFRNRAPLDDSGMPKDRFSAEMPDATLATLKIQPSEPRDSAVYFCASGLKIAGAPYNEQFFGPGTRLTVL.

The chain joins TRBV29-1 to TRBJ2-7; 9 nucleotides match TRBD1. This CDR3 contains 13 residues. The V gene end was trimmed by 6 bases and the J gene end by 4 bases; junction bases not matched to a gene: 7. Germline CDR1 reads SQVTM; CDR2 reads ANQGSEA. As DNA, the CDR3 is TGCAGCGTCCTAACAGGGGGCGGGTACGAGCAGTACTTC. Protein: CSVLTGGGYEQYF.

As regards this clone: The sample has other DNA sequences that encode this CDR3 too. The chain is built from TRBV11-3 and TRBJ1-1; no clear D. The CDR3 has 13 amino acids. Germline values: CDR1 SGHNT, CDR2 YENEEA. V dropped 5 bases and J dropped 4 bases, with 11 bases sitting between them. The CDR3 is CASSLGSLTEAFF. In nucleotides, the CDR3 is TGTGCCAGCAGCCTAGGTTCCCTCACTGAAGCTTTCTTT. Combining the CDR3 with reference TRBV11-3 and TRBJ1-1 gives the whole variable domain EAGVVQSPRYKIIEKKQPVAFWCNPISGHNTLYWYLQNLGQGPELLIRYENEEAVDDSQLPKDRFSAERLKGVDSTLKIQPAELGDSAVYLCASSLGSLTEAFFGQGTRLTVV.

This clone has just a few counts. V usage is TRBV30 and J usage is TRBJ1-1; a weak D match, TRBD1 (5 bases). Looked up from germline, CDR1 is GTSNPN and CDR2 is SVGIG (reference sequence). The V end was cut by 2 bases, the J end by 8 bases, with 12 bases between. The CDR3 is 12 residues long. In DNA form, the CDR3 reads TGTGCCTGGAGTTCGGCGACAGACGAAGCTTTCTTT. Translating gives CAWSSATDEAFF.

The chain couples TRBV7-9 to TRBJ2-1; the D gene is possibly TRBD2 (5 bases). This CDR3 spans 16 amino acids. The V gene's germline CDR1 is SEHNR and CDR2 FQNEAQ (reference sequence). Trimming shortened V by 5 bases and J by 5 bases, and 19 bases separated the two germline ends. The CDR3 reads CASSPPQGSVNNEQFF. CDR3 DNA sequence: TGTGCCAGCAGCCCCCCCCAAGGGAGTGTGAACAATGAGCAGTTCTTC.

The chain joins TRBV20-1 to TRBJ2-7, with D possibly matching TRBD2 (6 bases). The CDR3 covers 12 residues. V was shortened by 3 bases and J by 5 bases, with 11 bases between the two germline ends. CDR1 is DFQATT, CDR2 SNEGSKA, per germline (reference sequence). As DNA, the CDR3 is TGCAGTGCTAGTGAGGGAGGCCACGAGCAGTACTTC. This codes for CSASEGGHEQYF.

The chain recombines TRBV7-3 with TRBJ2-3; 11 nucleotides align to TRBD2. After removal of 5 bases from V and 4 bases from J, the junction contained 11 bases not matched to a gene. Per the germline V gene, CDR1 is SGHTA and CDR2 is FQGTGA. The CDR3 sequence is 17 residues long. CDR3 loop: CASSPSTLAGESDTQYF. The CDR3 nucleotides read TGTGCCAGCAGCCCATCTACACTAGCGGGAGAATCAGATACGCAGTATTTT.

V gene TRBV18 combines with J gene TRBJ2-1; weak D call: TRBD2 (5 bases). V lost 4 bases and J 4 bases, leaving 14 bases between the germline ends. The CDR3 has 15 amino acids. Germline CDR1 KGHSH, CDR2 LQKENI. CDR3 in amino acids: CASSQLGQSYNEQFF. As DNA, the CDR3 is TGTGCCAGCTCACAACTAGGGCAAAGTTACAATGAGCAGTTCTTC.

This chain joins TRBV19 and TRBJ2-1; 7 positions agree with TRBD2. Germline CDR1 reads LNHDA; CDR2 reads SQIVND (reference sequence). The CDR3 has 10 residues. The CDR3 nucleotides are TGTGTAGTGGGGGGGAATGAGCAGTTCTTC. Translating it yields CVVGGNEQFF.

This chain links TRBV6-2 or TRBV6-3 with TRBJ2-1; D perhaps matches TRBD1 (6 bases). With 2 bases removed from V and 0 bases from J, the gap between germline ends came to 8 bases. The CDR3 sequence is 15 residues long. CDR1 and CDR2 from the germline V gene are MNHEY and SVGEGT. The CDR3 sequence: CASSYGTLSYNEQFF. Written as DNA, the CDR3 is TGTGCCAGCAGTTACGGGACACTCTCCTACAATGAGCAGTTCTTC.

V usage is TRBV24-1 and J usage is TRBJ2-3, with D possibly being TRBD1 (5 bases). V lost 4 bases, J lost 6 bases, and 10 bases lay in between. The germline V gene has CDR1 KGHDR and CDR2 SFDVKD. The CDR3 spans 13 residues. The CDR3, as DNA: TGTGCCACCAGTGAAACGTCAGGGGATACGCAGTATTTT. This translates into CATSETSGDTQYF.

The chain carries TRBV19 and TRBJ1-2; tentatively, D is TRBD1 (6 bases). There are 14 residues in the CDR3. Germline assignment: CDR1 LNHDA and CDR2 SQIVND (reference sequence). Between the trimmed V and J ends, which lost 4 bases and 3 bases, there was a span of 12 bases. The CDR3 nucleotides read TGTGCCAGTAGTACGGACAGTGGATACTATGGCTACACCTTC. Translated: CASSTDSGYYGYTF.

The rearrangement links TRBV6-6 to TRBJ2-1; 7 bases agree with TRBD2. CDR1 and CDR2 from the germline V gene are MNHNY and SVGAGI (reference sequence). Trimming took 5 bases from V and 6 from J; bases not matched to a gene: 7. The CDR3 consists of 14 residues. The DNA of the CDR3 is TGTGCCAGCAGTGGACTAGACGGGCCCAATGAGCAGTTCTTC. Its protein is CASSGLDGPNEQFF.

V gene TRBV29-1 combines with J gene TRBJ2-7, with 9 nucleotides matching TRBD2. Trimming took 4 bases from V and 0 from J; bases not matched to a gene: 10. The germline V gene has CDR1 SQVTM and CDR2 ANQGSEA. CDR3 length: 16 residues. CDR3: CSVVGSRGRVSYEQYF. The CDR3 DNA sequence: TGCAGCGTTGTTGGTTCCCGCGGGAGGGTCTCCTACGAGCAGTACTTC.

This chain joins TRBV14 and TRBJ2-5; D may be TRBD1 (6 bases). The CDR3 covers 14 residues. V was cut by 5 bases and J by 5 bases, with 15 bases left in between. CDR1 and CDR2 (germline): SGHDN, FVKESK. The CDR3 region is CASSVGHYPETQYF. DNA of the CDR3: TGTGCCAGCAGCGTGGGACACTATCCCGAGACCCAGTACTTC.

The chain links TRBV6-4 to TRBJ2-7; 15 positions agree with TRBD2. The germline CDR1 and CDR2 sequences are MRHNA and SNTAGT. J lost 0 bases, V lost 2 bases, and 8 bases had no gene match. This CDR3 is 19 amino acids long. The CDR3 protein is CASSDGGLAGGWGSYEQYF. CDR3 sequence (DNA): TGTGCCAGCAGTGACGGGGGACTAGCGGGAGGCTGGGGCTCCTACGAGCAGTACTTC.

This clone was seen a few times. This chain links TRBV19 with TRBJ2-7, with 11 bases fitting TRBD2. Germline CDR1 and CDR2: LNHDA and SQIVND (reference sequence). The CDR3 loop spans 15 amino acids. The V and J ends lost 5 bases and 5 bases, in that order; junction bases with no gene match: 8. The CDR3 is CASSLLAGEMDEQYF. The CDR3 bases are TGTGCCAGTAGTCTACTAGCGGGAGAAATGGACGAGCAGTACTTC.